Presented here are 20 T cell receptor beta chains from one specimen sequenced in a study of T cells of healthy individuals. TCRdb itself ran the 5' RACE reads through MiXCR, one entry per CDR3 protein. The sample records approximately 100,000 distinct CDR3 sequences, roughly a sixth being singletons. These receptors all stem from a human donor in good health.

This clonotype was seen a few times. V usage is TRBV7-2 and J usage is TRBJ1-6, with D perhaps TRBD1 (6 bases). Germline V gene lookup returns CDR1 SGHTA and CDR2 FQGNSA. This CDR3 is 14 amino acids long. V was shortened by 4 bases and J by 8 bases, with 12 bases between the two germline ends. CDR3 nucleotides: TGTGCCAGCAGCTCTCAGGGGAAGGATTCACCCCTCCACTTT. It codes for CASSSQGKDSPLHF.

The chain couples TRBV20-1 to TRBJ2-7; D remains ambiguous. The CDR3 loop spans 13 amino acids. Germline CDR1 DFQATT, CDR2 SNEGSKA (reference sequence). The CDR3 nucleotides are TGCAGCCCTTTGTCGTCCCCCACCTACGAGCAGTACTTC. This codes for CSPLSSPTYEQYF.

The chain carries TRBV20-1 and TRBJ2-3, with 8 bases lining up with TRBD2. The CDR3 sequence is 14 residues long. The trim removed 5 bases at V and 6 bases at J, leaving 10 bases unmatched. Germline CDR1 reads DFQATT; CDR2 reads SNEGSKA (reference sequence). CDR3 in amino acids: CSAGGGLASDTQYF. CDR3 in DNA: TGCAGTGCTGGGGGAGGACTAGCCTCGGATACGCAGTATTTT.

The chain uses TRBV20-1 and TRBJ2-3, with D tentatively TRBD1 or TRBD2 (6 bases each). Germline V gives CDR1 DFQATT, CDR2 SNEGSKA (reference sequence). The CDR3 is made up of 12 amino acids. Trimming pared 5 bases from V and 5 bases from J, leaving 11 bases between. CDR3 bases: TGCAGTGCTTCGGGGGCCGGAGATACGCAGTATTTT. Its translation is CSASGAGDTQYF.

This clonotype was observed a few times. The genes are TRBV7-9 and TRBJ2-7, with D unresolved. Germline V lookup: CDR1 SEHNR, CDR2 FQNEAQ (reference sequence). This CDR3 contains 12 residues. Trimming removed 5 bases from V and 0 bases from J, with 5 bases in between. The CDR3 DNA follows: TGTGCCAGCAGCCTCACCTCCTACGAGCAGTACTTC. It specifies CASSLTSYEQYF. Full variable domain (missing parts from reference TRBV7-9 and TRBJ2-7): DTGVSQNPRHKITKRGQNVTFRCDPISEHNRLYWYRQTLGQGPEFLTYFQNEAQLEKSRLLSDRFSAERPKGSFSTLEIQRTEQGDSAMYLCASSLTSYEQYFGPGTRLTVT.

The chain couples TRBV20-1 to TRBJ1-3; D may be TRBD1 (5 bases). CDR1 DFQATT and CDR2 SNEGSKA come from the germline V gene (reference sequence). This CDR3 has 13 amino acids. V dropped 1 base and J dropped 8 bases, with 12 bases sitting between them. This chain's CDR3 is CSARGQGLYTIYF. The CDR3 DNA sequence: TGCAGTGCTAGAGGGCAGGGTTTATACACCATATATTTT.

The chain is built from TRBV18 and TRBJ1-5; D uncertain. Germline CDR1 KGHSH, CDR2 LQKENI. The V gene lost 5 bases and the J gene lost 0 bases, with 17 bases spanning the gap. The CDR3 totals 17 residues. The CDR3 reads CASSEKVTYSSNQPQHF. The CDR3, as DNA: TGTGCCAGCTCAGAGAAGGTGACTTACTCTAGCAATCAGCCCCAGCATTTT.

This clonotype has a count of ten or more. This sequence joins TRBV7-9 and TRBJ1-1; D not certain. This CDR3 region has 13 residues. CDR1 and CDR2 from the germline V gene are SEHNR and FQNEAQ (reference sequence). Between the trimmed V and J ends, which lost 1 base and 1 base, there was a span of 4 bases. The CDR3 here is CASSLEQNTEAFF. The CDR3, as DNA: TGTGCCAGCAGCTTAGAACAGAACACTGAAGCTTTCTTT.

This clonotype was recorded a few times. The chain has TRBV7-2 and TRBJ2-5, with D perhaps matching TRBD1 (6 bases). CDR3 size: 16 residues. CDR1 is SGHTA and CDR2 is FQGNSA in the germline V gene. The V gene lost 0 bases and the J gene lost 0 bases, with 11 bases spanning the gap. CDR3 nucleotides: TGTGCCAGCAGCTTAGCCGACAGGTTATACCAAGAGACCCAGTACTTC. Translated, it gives CASSLADRLYQETQYF.

The V call is TRBV10-3, the J call TRBJ2-7, with TRBD1 identical over 10 bases. V was clipped by 6 bases and J by 0 bases; unmatched bases: 8. Germline V gene lookup returns CDR1 ENHRY and CDR2 SYGVKD. There are 16 residues in the CDR3. CDR3 residues: CAISRTGQGGSYEQYF. For the CDR3, the DNA is TGTGCCATCAGCCGAACAGGACAGGGGGGCTCCTACGAGCAGTACTTC.

This sequence joins TRBV20-1 and TRBJ2-2; 10 positions match TRBD2. Per the germline V gene, CDR1 is DFQATT and CDR2 is SNEGSKA (reference sequence). J lost 3 bases, V lost 0 bases, and 10 bases had no gene match. CDR3 size: 18 residues. The CDR3 DNA reads TGCAGTGCTAGAGATTTCACTAGCGGGAAAACGGACACCGGGGAGCTGTTTTTT. This translates into CSARDFTSGKTDTGELFF.

This clonotype occurred a few times. The chain has TRBV20-1 and TRBJ1-5; TRBD1 is a possible D gene (5 bases). This CDR3 comprises 15 residues. CDR1 is DFQATT and CDR2 is SNEGSKA in the germline V gene (reference sequence). V shed 0 bases and J shed 7 bases, with 16 bases lying between them. Here the CDR3 DNA reads TGCAGTGCTAGAGAAAAATCTGGGGGAGAACAGCCCCAGCATTTT. It codes for CSAREKSGGEQPQHF.

This clonotype was seen repeatedly, ten times or more. The gene calls are TRBV4-3 and TRBJ2-5; a weak D match, TRBD2 (5 bases). V was cut by 0 bases and J by 4 bases, with 9 bases left in between. CDR1 LGHNA and CDR2 YSLEER come from the germline V gene. The CDR3 consists of 14 residues. The DNA for the CDR3 is TGCGCCAGCAGCCAAGATGCGGGTCCAGAGACCCAGTACTTC. Translating it yields CASSQDAGPETQYF.

This clonotype was recorded a few times. V gene TRBV7-9 combines with J gene TRBJ2-7, with D possibly TRBD2 on 5 matching bases. Between the trimmed V and J ends, which lost 1 base and 7 bases, there was a span of 8 bases. The germline CDR1 and CDR2 sequences are SEHNR and FQNEAQ (reference sequence). The CDR3 runs 12 residues. DNA for the CDR3: TGTGCCAGCAGCTTAGGAGCGGTAGAGCAGTACTTC. Protein: CASSLGAVEQYF.

The chain joins TRBV20-1 to TRBJ2-7; 9 bases agree with TRBD2. In germline, CDR1 is DFQATT, CDR2 SNEGSKA (reference sequence). V trimming: 3 bases; J trimming: 5 bases; junction bases outside the gene matches: 8. The CDR3 runs 14 residues. The CDR3 spells CSASAGGPRHEQYF. The DNA for the CDR3 is TGCAGTGCTAGTGCGGGAGGGCCGAGGCACGAGCAGTACTTC.

The rearrangement links TRBV12-3 or TRBV12-4 to TRBJ2-3, with D perhaps TRBD1 (5 bases). Between the trimmed V and J ends, which lost 1 base and 10 bases, there was a span of 9 bases. This CDR3 has 12 amino acids. CDR3 residues: CASSLGDRAQYF. CDR3 in DNA: TGTGCCAGCAGTTTAGGAGACAGAGCGCAGTATTTT.

A few counts support this clonotype. The chain links TRBV20-1 to TRBJ2-5, with TRBD2 matching 14 bases. V lost 6 bases, J lost 5 bases, and 11 bases stayed unmatched. From germline, CDR1 is DFQATT and CDR2 SNEGSKA (reference sequence). This CDR3 comprises 16 residues. CDR3 in DNA: TGCAGTGCCAAACAAGGACTAGCGGGAGGAAGGGAGACCCAGTACTTC. Translating gives CSAKQGLAGGRETQYF.

The rearrangement links TRBV5-6 to TRBJ2-2; 8 positions agree with TRBD2. This CDR3 region has 15 residues. J lost 4 bases, V lost 2 bases, and 4 bases had no gene match. Germline CDR1 SGHDT, CDR2 YYEEEE. Here the CDR3 reads CASSLAGVVTGELFF. The CDR3 nucleotides read TGTGCCAGCAGCTTAGCGGGAGTAGTCACCGGGGAGCTGTTTTTT.

This clonotype appeared many times. V usage is TRBV5-6 and J usage is TRBJ2-4; D gene uncertain. The CDR3 spans 13 residues. V was trimmed by 2 bases and J by 0 bases, leaving 3 bases between them. Germline V gives CDR1 SGHDT, CDR2 YYEEEE. CDR3 sequence reads: CASSFTAKNIQYF. In DNA, the CDR3 is TGTGCCAGCAGCTTTACAGCCAAAAACATTCAGTACTTC. Filled out from reference TRBV5-6 and TRBJ2-4, the complete variable domain reads DAGVTQSPTHLIKTRGQQVTLRCSPKSGHDTVSWYQQALGQGPQFIFQYYEEEERQRGNFPDRFSGHQFPNYSSELNVNALLLGDSALYLCASSFTAKNIQYFGAGTRLSVL.

This sequence joins TRBV5-6 and TRBJ2-2, with D tentatively TRBD1 (7 bases). This CDR3 region has 15 residues. Germline loops: CDR1 SGHDT, CDR2 YYEEEE. Trimming left V 3 bases short and J 9 bases short, with 18 bases between. The CDR3 is CASSSGDRPWRELFF. The CDR3 DNA reads TGTGCCAGCAGCTCGGGGGACAGACCGTGGAGGGAGCTGTTTTTT.